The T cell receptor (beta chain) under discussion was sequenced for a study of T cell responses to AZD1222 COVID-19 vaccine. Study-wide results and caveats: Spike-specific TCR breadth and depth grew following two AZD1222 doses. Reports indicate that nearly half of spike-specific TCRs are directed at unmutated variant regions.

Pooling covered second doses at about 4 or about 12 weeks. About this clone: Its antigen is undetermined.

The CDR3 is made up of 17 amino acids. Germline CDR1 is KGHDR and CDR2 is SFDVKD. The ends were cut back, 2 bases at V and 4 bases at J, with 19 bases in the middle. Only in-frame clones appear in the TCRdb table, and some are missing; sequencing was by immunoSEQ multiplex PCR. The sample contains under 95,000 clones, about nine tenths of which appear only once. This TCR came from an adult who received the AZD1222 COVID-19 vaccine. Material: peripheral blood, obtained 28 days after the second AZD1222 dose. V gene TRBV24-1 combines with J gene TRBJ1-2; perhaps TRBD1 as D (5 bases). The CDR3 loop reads CATSDSVQGRGIYGYTF. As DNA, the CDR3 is TGTGCCACCAGTGATTCGGTGCAGGGAAGAGGGATCTATGGCTACACCTTC.